This entry lists 4 T cell receptor beta chains sequenced from one sample in a study of Ad26.COV2.S vaccination and SARS-CoV-2 variants. The table came from immunoSEQ multiplex PCR; TCRdb's copy has only in-frame clones and leaves some out. The sample consists of about 390,000 clones, 75% to 90% of them appearing once. Documented treatment: roughly 18 received Ad26.COV2.S at low or high dose, single or two shots; 5 received placebo; per-sample allocation not given. It was on day 63 after the first vaccine or placebo injection that samples were taken. Sequencing was performed on peripheral blood, taken in a trial of Ad26.COV2.S vaccine versus placebo. All receptors derive from a person aged 18-60 years who received the Ad26.COV2.S COVID-19 vaccine or a placebo.

The rearrangement uses TRBV7-8 and TRBJ1-5, with D possibly matching TRBD1 (6 bases). Trimming stripped 2 bases from V and 6 bases from J, with 17 bases between. There are 16 residues in the CDR3. Germline V gene lookup returns CDR1 SGHVS and CDR2 FQNEAQ. Here the CDR3 DNA reads TGTGCCAGCAGCTTACCTGCCGGGGGGGCCGTTCAGCCCCAGCATTTT. Protein product: CASSLPAGGAVQPQHF.

This clone was seen a single time. The chain couples TRBV7-2 to TRBJ2-2; TRBD2 matches at 7 bases. V was pared by 2 bases and J by 1 base, with 4 bases of the junction left unmatched. This CDR3 contains 16 residues. Germline CDR1 is SGHTA and CDR2 is FQGNSA. CDR3 loop: CASSLQLAKNTGELFF. CDR3 sequence (DNA): TGTGCCAGCAGCTTACAACTAGCGAAGAACACCGGGGAGCTGTTTTTT.

The gene calls are TRBV7-2 and TRBJ2-7; 10 nucleotides align to TRBD1. This CDR3 comprises 16 residues. V lost 2 bases to trimming and J lost 5 bases; unmatched junction nucleotides: 9. Germline V lookup: CDR1 SGHTA, CDR2 FQGNSA. The CDR3 is CASSLRLRDRGNEQYF. The CDR3 DNA sequence: TGTGCCAGCAGCTTAAGGCTCCGGGACAGGGGTAACGAGCAGTACTTC.

The gene calls are TRBV6-5 and TRBJ2-4; 7 positions match TRBD1. CDR1 is MNHEY and CDR2 is SVGAGI in the germline V gene. With V trimmed by 7 bases and J by 0 bases, 6 bases remained unmatched. The CDR3 extends over 15 amino acids. CDR3 DNA: TGTGCCAGCATCCGGACAGGACTAGCCAAAAACATTCAGTACTTC. Its protein is CASIRTGLAKNIQYF.